This T cell receptor (beta chain) was found in a study of shared clonotypes between healthy human individuals. Study-level findings and limits: Apart from blood, nothing was sampled; tissue repertoires likely differ.

In the original analysis: In the immunoSEQ data, sequences were junction-only and lacked quality scores, so filtering differed. Sequencing used immunoSEQ multiplex PCR; TCRdb keeps in-frame clones, though not all of them. D and trimming were read from the DNA, whereas the V and J calls and clone size are those reported in that table. Among around 1.5 million clones listed, 98% were seen once. Donors comprised only Caucasian adults living in Nashville, Tennessee. Notes on this clone: The antigen is undetermined.

J gave up 12 bases and V 3 bases, and 11 bases lay outside the gene matches. The CDR3 extends over 14 amino acids. Per the germline V gene, CDR1 is MDHEN and CDR2 is SYDVKM. The sample taken for sequencing was naive CD4+ T cells sorted from blood. Subset given: CD45RA+ positively selected. This sequence joins TRBV28 and TRBJ2-7; 10 bases map to TRBD1. This sequence originates from a man aged 30 to 45 in good health. The chain's CDR3 is CASSFPAGTGVLYF. The CDR3 DNA is TGTGCCAGCAGTTTTCCCGCAGGGACAGGGGTTCTGTACTTC.